The TCR beta chain under discussion was sequenced for a study of chemoradiotherapy in HPV16-positive cancers. For the study at large: Candidate HPV-specific T-cell clones and common TCR motifs came from functional assays in a couple of HPV16-positive patients. Study observations and caveats: HPV-specific T cells were functionally defined from only a couple of HPV16-positive patients. In HPV16-positive patients, HPV-responsive T-cell expansion tracked better recurrence-free survival. During treatment, candidate HPV-specific clones and E7-related motifs expanded in tumor.

Regarding this clone: Its antigen remains unknown.

Sequenced by immunoSEQ multiplex PCR; TCRdb stores in-frame clones only, minus some. The sample shows more than 20,000 clones, approximately 83% of them seen only once. The trim removed 6 bases at V and 3 bases at J, leaving 5 bases unmatched. The CDR3 consists of 14 residues. The germline CDR1 and CDR2 sequences are SQVTM and ANQGSEA. The TCR comes from a human donor with HPV-associated anogenital cancer. The V and J genes are TRBV29-1 and TRBJ2-7; 13 nucleotides agree with TRBD2. The sample here was blood, taken from a patient who underwent chemoradiotherapy. The CDR3 region is CSVYGLAGDYEQYF. The CDR3 nucleotides are TGCAGCGTCTACGGACTAGCGGGGGACTACGAGCAGTACTTC.